These T cell receptor beta chains were read from a single sample in a study of blood T cell repertoires in COVID-19. The table came from immunoSEQ multiplex PCR; TCRdb's copy has only in-frame clones and leaves some out. The sample shows 75,000 to 95,000 clones, 85% to 95% of them seen only once. Source material: peripheral blood. The receptors stem from a man aged 55 to 70 with acute or convalescent COVID-19. The CDR3 runs from the conserved cysteine through the conserved F or W. Fields, in order: V gene, D gene, J gene, CDR3 DNA, CDR3 protein. D genes are given only for firm matches.

V: TRBV4-3; D: TRBD2; J: TRBJ2-7; DNA: TGCGCCAGCAGCCAAGATCGGGGGGGGCGCCTCTACGAGCAGTACTTC; CDR3: CASSQDRGGRLYEQYF
V: TRBV11-2; D: -; J: TRBJ1-6; DNA: TGTGCCAGCAGCTTGGGTACTAGTAATAATTCACCCCTCCACTTT; CDR3: CASSLGTSNNSPLHF
V: TRBV11-2; D: TRBD2; J: TRBJ2-3; DNA: TGTGCCAGCAGCTTTGGCGGGAGTAGCACAGATACGCAGTATTTT; CDR3: CASSFGGSSTDTQYF
V: TRBV28; D: TRBD1; J: TRBJ1-5; DNA: TGTGCCAGCAGGGTGGACAGGGGAGCCCAGCATTTT; CDR3: CASRVDRGAQHF
V: TRBV19; D: -; J: TRBJ1-3; DNA: TGTGCCAGTAGTACAAGCGGTACTACCCTATATTTT; CDR3: CASSTSGTTLYF
V: TRBV27; D: -; J: TRBJ1-6; DNA: TGTGCCAGCAGTTTATCCGCAGGGGCCAATTCACCCCTCCACTTT; CDR3: CASSLSAGANSPLHF
V: TRBV4-1; D: TRBD2; J: TRBJ2-3; DNA: TGCGCCAGCAGCCTTGGACTAGCGGGAGGGCTTAGCACAGATACGCAGTATTTT; CDR3: CASSLGLAGGLSTDTQYF
V: TRBV10-3; D: TRBD1; J: TRBJ2-7; DNA: TGTGCCATCAGTAGGACAGGGGGCCTTTACGAGCAGTACTTC; CDR3: CAISRTGGLYEQYF
V: TRBV27; D: TRBD2; J: TRBJ2-2; DNA: TGTGCCAGCAGTCCGGGACTAGCGGGAGGGGCCCGGGAGCTGTTTTTT; CDR3: CASSPGLAGGARELFF
V: TRBV30; D: -; J: TRBJ1-5; DNA: TGTGCCTGGAGTGGACAGGTTAGCAATCAGCCCCAGCATTTT; CDR3: CAWSGQVSNQPQHF
V: TRBV28; D: TRBD1; J: TRBJ1-5; DNA: TGTGCCAGCACTTGGGGGACAGGGGAGGTCCAGCATTTT; CDR3: CASTWGTGEVQHF
V: TRBV10-1; D: -; J: TRBJ1-5; DNA: TGCGCCAGCAGTGAGGGGATAGGGGGGCCCCAGCATTTT; CDR3: CASSEGIGGPQHF
V: TRBV7-2; D: TRBD1; J: TRBJ1-2; DNA: TGTGCCAGCAGCTTAGCGCGGGACAGCTATGGCTACACCTTC; CDR3: CASSLARDSYGYTF
V: TRBV13; D: -; J: TRBJ1-1; DNA: TGTGCCAGCAGCTTCGGACGGGGGAACACTGAAGCTTTCTTT; CDR3: CASSFGRGNTEAFF
V: TRBV5-1; D: -; J: TRBJ1-1; DNA: TGCGCCAGCAGCTCCGAGGACAGCTCTGAAGCTTTCTTT; CDR3: CASSSEDSSEAFF
V: TRBV27; D: TRBD1; J: TRBJ2-3; DNA: TGTGCCAGCAGTTTTGGGACAGGGTCAGATACGCAGTATTTT; CDR3: CASSFGTGSDTQYF
V: TRBV14; D: TRBD2; J: TRBJ2-7; DNA: TGTGCCAGCAACGGCGGGAGGACCTACGAGCAGTACTTC; CDR3: CASNGGRTYEQYF
V: TRBV19; D: -; J: TRBJ2-5; DNA: TGTGCCAGTAGTTCCCGGACTGGAATAAAAGAGACCCAGTACTTC; CDR3: CASSSRTGIKETQYF
V: TRBV3-1/TRBV3-2; D: -; J: TRBJ2-1; DNA: TGTGCCAGCAGCCAAGTACCTGGCGGTGAGCAGTTCTTC; CDR3: CASSQVPGGEQFF
V: TRBV29-1; D: TRBD2; J: TRBJ2-5; DNA: TGCAGCGTTGGGCTAGCGGGAGCCCCCTTCGAGACCCAGTACTTC; CDR3: CSVGLAGAPFETQYF